Listed below are T cell receptor beta chains from one sample, sequenced in a study of CD8+ T cells in alopecia areata. Clones were read by immunoSEQ multiplex PCR, and TCRdb kept only the in-frame ones, dropping some. The table includes around 180,000 clones, less than 65% detected once. The source was CD4+ T cells sorted from blood, collected at week 24, from a patient treated with tofacitinib. These receptors were taken from a human donor with alopecia areata. The CDR3 runs from the conserved cysteine through the conserved F or W. Clone size is given for some rows only: seen once, a few or many times, or a class if the clone is expanded.

>TRBJ2-7|-|TRBV5-1
CASSFNGDKRYEQYF
>TRBJ1-5|-|TRBV30
CAWRPPLGQGVNQPQHF
>TRBJ2-7|-|TRBV2
CASSETSTSSHEQYF
>TRBJ1-5|few|TRBV29-1
CSVAGNKNQPQHF
>TRBJ1-2|-|TRBV29-1
CSVAGQGIYGYTF
>TRBJ1-1|few|TRBV28
CASSWGINTEAFF
>TRBJ1-2|few|TRBV30
CAWSRQGNYGYTF
>TRBJ2-5|-|TRBV29-1
CSVERGQETQYF
>TRBJ2-3|few|TRBV30
CAWNRGERETDTQYF
>TRBJ1-1|-|TRBV5-1
CASSQRVGYTEAFF
>TRBJ2-7|-|TRBV7-9
CASSHGTGSYEQYF
>TRBJ2-1|-|TRBV4-1
CASSIGQIGEQFF
>TRBJ1-1|-|TRBV30
CAFSYVGAAFF
>TRBJ2-5|few|TRBV29-1
CSVGRGETQYF
>TRBJ2-3|-|TRBV29-1
CSVSGGSTDTQYF
>TRBJ2-2|-|TRBV9
CASSVGGNANTGELFF
>TRBJ1-4|-|TRBV29-1
CSVVLDREGEKLFF
>TRBJ1-2|-|TRBV29-1
CSAGQGGGYTF
>TRBJ2-2|-|TRBV29-1
CSVMEGRLGELFF
>TRBJ1-1|few|TRBV29-1
CSVEGQGATEAFF
>TRBJ2-2|few|TRBV4-3
CASSRELEAPGELFF
>TRBJ2-2|-|TRBV15
CATSKPGPGFGELFF
>TRBJ1-2|-|TRBV7-9
CASSPRTVLLPGYTF
>TRBJ2-2|-|TRBV5-1
CASTKGGLADTGELFF
>TRBJ1-2|-|TRBV5-1
CASSEDSNYGYTF
>TRBJ2-7|-|TRBV29-1
CSVGGQGKYYEQYF
>TRBJ2-1|-|TRBV6-5
CASKGWRFGDNEQFF
>TRBJ1-4|few|TRBV18
CASSLSGHTNEKLFF